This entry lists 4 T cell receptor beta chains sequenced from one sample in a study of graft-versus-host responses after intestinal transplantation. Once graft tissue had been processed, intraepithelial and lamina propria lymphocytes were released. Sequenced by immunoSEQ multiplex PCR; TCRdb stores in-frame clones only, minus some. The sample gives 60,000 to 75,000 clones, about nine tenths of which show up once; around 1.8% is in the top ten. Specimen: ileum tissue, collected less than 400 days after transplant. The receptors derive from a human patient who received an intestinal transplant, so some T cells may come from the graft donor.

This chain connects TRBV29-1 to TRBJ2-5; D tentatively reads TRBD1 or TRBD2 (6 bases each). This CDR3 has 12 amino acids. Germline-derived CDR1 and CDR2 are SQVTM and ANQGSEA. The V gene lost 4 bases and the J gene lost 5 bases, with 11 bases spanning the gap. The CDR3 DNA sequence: TGCAGCGTTGCGGGGGCGGGGGAGACCCAGTACTTC. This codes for CSVAGAGETQYF.

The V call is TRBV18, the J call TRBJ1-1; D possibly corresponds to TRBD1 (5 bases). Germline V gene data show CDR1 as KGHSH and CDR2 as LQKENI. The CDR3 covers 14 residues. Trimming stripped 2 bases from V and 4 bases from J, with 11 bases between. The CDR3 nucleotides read TGTGCCAGCTCACCAGGGGGTTCGGGCACTGAAGCTTTCTTT. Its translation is CASSPGGSGTEAFF.

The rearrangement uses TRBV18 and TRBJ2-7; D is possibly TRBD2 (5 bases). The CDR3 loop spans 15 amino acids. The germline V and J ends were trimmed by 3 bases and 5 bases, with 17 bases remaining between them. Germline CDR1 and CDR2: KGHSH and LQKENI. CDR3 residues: CASSPDRGVRNEQYF. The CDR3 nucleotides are TGTGCCAGCTCACCGGATCGGGGAGTCAGAAACGAGCAGTACTTC.

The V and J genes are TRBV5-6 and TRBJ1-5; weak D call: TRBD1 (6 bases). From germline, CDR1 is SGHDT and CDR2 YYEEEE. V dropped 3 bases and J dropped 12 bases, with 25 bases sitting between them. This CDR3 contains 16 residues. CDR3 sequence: CASSSAKDATQGRQHF. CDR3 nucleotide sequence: TGTGCCAGCAGCTCCGCGAAGGACGCAACGCAGGGGCGCCAGCATTTT.